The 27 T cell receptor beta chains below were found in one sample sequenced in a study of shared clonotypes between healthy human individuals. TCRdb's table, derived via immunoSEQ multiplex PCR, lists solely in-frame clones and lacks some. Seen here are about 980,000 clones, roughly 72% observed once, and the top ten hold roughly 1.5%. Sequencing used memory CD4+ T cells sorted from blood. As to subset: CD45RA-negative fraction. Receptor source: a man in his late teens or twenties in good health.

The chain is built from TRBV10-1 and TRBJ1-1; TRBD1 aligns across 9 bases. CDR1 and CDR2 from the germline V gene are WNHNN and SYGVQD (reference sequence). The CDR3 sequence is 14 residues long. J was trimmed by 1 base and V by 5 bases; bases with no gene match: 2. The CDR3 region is CASSRTGANTEAFF. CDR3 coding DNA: TGCGCCAGCAGTAGGACAGGGGCGAACACTGAAGCTTTCTTT.

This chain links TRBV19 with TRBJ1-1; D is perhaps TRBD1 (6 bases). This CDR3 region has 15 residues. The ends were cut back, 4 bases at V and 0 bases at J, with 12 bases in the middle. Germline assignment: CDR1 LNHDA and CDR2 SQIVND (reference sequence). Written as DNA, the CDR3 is TGTGCCAGTAGTACTCGAGGGGGTGTGAACACTGAAGCTTTCTTT. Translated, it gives CASSTRGGVNTEAFF.

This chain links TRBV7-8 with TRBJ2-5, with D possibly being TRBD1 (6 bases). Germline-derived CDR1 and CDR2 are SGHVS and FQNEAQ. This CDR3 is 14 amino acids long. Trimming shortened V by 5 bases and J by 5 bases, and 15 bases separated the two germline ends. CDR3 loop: CASSRGDKLETQYF. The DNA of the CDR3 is TGTGCCAGCAGCCGAGGGGACAAGCTTGAGACCCAGTACTTC.

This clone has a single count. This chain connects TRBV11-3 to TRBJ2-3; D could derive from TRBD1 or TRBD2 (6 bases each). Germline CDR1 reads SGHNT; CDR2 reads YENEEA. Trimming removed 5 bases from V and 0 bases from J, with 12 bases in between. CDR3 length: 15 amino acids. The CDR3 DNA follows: TGTGCCAGCAGCCTTGGGGGGCATAGCACAGATACGCAGTATTTT. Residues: CASSLGGHSTDTQYF.

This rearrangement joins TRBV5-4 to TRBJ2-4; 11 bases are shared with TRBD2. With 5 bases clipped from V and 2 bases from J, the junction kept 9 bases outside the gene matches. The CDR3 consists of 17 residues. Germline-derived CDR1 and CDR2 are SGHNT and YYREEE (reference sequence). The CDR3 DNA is TGTGCCAGCAGTGATACTAGCGGGAGCTTCTCCAAAAACATTCAGTACTTC. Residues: CASSDTSGSFSKNIQYF.

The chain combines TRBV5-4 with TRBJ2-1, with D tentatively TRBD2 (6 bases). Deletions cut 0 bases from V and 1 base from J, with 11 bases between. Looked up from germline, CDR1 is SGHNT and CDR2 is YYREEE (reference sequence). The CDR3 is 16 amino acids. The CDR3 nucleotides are TGTGCCAGCAGCTTGGCCGGCGGGACTTCCTACAATGAGCAGTTCTTC. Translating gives CASSLAGGTSYNEQFF.

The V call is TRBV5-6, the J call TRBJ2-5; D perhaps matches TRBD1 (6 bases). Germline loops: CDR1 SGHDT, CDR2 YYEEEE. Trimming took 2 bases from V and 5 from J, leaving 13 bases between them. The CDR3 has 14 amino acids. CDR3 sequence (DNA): TGTGCCAGCAGCTTACGGACAGACTCGGAGACCCAGTACTTC. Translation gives CASSLRTDSETQYF.

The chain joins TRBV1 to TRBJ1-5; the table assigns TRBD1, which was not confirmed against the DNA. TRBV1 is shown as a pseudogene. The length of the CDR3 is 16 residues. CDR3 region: CTSSQDGTGGDQPQHF. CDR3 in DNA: TGCACCAGCAGCCAAGACGGGACAGGGGGAGATCAGCCCCAGCATTTT.

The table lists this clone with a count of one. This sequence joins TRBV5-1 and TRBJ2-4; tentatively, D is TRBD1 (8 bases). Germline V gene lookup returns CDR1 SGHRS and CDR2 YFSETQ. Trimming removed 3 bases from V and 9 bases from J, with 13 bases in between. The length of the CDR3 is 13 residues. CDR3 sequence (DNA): TGCGCCAGCAGCTCGACAGGGGAGGGCATTCAGTACTTC. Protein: CASSSTGEGIQYF.

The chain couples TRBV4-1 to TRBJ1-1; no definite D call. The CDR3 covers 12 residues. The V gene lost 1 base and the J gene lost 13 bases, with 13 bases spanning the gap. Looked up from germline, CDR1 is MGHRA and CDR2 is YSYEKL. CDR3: CASSQVLGFIFF. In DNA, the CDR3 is TGCGCCAGCAGCCAAGTTTTAGGGTTTATTTTCTTT.

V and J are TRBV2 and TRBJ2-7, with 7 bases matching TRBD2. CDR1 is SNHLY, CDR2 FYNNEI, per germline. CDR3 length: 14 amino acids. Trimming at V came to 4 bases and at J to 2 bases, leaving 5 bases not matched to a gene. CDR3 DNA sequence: TGTGCCAGCAGTGGTGCGGGAGCCCCCTACGAGCAGTACTTC. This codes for CASSGAGAPYEQYF. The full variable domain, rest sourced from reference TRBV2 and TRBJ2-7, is EPEVTQTPSHQVTQMGQEVILRCVPISNHLYFYWYRQILGQKVEFLVSFYNNEISEKSEIFDDQFSVERPDGSNFTLKIRSTKLEDSAMYFCASSGAGAPYEQYFGPGTRLTVT.

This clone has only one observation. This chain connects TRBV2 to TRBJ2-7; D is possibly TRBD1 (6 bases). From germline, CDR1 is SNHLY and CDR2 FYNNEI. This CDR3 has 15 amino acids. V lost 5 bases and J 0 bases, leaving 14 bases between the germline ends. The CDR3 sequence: CASSRRQVLSYEQYF. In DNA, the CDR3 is TGTGCCAGCAGTCGCCGACAGGTCCTCTCCTACGAGCAGTACTTC.

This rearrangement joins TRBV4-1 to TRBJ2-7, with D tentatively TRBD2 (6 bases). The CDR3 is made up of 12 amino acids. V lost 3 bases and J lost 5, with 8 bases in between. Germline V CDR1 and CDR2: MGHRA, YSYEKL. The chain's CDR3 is CASSHTSNEQYF. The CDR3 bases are TGCGCCAGCAGCCACACTAGCAACGAGCAGTACTTC.

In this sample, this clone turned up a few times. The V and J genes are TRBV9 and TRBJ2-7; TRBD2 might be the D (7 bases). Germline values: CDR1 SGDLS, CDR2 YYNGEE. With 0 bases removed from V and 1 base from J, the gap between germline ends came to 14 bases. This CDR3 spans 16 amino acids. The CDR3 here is CASSVGAGASSYEQYF. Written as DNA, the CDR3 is TGTGCCAGCAGCGTAGGGGCGGGGGCGTCATCCTACGAGCAGTACTTC.

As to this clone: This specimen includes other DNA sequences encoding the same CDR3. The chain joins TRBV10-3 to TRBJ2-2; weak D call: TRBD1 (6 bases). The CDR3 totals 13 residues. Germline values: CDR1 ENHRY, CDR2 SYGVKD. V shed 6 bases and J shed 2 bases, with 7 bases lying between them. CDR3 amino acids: CAISRGNTGELFF. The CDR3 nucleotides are TGTGCCATCAGCAGGGGCAACACCGGGGAGCTGTTTTTT.

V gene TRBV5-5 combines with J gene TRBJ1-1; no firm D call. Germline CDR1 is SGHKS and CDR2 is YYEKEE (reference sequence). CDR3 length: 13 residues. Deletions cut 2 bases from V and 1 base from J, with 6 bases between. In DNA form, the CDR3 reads TGTGCCAGCAGCTTCGCCCAGAACACTGAAGCTTTCTTT. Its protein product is CASSFAQNTEAFF.

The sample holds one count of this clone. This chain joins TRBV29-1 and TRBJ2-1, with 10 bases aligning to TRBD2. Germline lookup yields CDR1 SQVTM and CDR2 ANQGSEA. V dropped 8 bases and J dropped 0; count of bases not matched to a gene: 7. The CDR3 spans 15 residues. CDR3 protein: CSIRRLAGSYNEQFF. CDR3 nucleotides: TGCAGCATACGCCGACTAGCGGGCTCCTACAATGAGCAGTTCTTC.

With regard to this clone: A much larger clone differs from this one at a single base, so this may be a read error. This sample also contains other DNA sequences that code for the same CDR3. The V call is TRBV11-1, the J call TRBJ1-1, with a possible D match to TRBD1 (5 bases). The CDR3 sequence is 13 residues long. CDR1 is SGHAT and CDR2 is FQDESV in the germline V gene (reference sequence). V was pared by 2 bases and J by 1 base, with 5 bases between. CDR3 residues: CASSLQGNTEAFF. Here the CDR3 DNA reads TGTGCCAGCAGCTTACAGGGGAACACTGAAGCTTTCTTT. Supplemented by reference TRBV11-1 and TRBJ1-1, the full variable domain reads EAEVAQSPRYKITEKSQAVAFWCDPISGHATLYWYRQILGQGPELLVQFQDESVVDDSQLPKDRFSAERLKGVDSTLKIQPAELGDSAMYLCASSLQGNTEAFFGQGTRLTVV.

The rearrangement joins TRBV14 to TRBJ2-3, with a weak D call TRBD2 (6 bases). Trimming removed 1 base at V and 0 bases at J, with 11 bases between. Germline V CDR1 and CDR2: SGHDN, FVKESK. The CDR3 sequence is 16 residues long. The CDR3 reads CASSQVGGASTDTQYF. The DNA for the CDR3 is TGTGCCAGCAGCCAAGTCGGAGGGGCTAGCACAGATACGCAGTATTTT.

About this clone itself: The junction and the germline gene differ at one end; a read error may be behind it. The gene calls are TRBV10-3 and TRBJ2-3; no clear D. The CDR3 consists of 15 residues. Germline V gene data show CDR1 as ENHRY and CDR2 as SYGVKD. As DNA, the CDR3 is TGTGCCATCAGTAAGTCGGGCCAATTGAGTGATACGCAGTATTTT. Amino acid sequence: CAISKSGQLSDTQYF.

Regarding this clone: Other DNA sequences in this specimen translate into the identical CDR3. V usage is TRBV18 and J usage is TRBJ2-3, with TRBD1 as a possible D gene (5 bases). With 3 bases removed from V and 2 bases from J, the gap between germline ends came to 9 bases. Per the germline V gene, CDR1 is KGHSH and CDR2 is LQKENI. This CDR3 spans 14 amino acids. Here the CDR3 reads CASSPPGFTDTQYF. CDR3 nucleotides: TGTGCCAGCTCACCGCCAGGGTTCACAGATACGCAGTATTTT.

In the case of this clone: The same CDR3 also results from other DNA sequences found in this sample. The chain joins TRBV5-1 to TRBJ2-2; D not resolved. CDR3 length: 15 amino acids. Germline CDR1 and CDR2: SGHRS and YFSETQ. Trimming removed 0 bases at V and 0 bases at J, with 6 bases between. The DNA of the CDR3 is TGCGCCAGCAGCTTGGAGGGTCCGAACACCGGGGAGCTGTTTTTT. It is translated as CASSLEGPNTGELFF.

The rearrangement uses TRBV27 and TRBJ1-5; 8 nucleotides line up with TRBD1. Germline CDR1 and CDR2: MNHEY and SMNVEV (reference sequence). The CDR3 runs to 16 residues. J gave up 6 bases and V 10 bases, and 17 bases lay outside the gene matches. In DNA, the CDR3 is TGTGCCAACAAAAATAGAAGACAGGGGAATCCTCAGCCCCAGCATTTT. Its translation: CANKNRRQGNPQPQHF.

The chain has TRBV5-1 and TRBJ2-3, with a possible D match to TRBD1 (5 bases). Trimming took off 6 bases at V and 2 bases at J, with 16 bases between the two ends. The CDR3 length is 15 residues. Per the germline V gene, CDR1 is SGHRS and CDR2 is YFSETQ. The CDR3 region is CASNVGQGITDTQYF. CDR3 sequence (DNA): TGCGCCAGCAACGTGGGCCAGGGTATCACAGATACGCAGTATTTT.

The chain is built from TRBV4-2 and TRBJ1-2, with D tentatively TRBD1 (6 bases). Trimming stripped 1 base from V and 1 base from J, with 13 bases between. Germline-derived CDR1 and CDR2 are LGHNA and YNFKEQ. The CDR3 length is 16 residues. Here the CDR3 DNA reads TGTGCCAGCAGCCAAGCGGGGGGCCGACTTAACTATGGCTACACCTTC. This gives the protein CASSQAGGRLNYGYTF.

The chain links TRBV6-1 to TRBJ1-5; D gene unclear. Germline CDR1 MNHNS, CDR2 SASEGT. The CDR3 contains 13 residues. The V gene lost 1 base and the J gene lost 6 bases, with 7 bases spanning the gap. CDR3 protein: CASSEGQPQPQHF. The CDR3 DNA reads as TGTGCCAGCAGTGAAGGGCAGCCTCAGCCCCAGCATTTT.

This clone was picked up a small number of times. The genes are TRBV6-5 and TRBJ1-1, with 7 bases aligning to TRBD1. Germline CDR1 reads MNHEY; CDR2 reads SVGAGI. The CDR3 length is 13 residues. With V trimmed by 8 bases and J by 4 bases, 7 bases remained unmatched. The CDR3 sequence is CASRRSGGTEAFF. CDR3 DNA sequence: TGTGCCAGCCGGAGGTCAGGGGGCACTGAAGCTTTCTTT.